This T cell receptor beta chain was obtained from a study of control samples from healthy donors and cancer patients. The germline V gene encodes CDR1 MNHEY and CDR2 SVGAGI. V gave up 7 bases and J gave up 0 bases, with 6 bases separating them. The CDR3 has 13 residues. Here immunoSEQ multiplex PCR was the method, and the copy in TCRdb shows in-frame clones only, minus some. The sample shows tens of thousands of clones, roughly nine tenths of them seen only once. This clonotype originated in a woman aged 45-65 years in good health. The sample comprised blood. This chain joins TRBV6-5 and TRBJ2-2; D gene unclear. The CDR3 here is CASITPNTGELFF. CDR3 bases: TGTGCCAGCATCACCCCGAACACCGGGGAGCTGTTTTTT.